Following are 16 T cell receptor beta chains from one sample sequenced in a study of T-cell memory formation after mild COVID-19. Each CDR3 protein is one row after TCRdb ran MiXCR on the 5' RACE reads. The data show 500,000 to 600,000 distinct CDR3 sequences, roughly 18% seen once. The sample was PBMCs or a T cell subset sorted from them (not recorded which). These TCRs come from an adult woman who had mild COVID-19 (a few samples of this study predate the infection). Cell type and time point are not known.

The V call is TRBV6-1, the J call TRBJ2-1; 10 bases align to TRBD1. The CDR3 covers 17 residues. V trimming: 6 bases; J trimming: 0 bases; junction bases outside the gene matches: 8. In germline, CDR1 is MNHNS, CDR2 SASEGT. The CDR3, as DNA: TGTGCCAGCAGCCTCGGGACAGGGGTGAGCTCCTACAATGAGCAGTTCTTC. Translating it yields CASSLGTGVSSYNEQFF.

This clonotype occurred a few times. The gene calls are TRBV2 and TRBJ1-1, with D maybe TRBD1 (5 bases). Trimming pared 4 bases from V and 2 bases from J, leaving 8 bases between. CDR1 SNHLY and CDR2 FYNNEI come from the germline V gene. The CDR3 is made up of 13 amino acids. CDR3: CASSAGPNTEAFF. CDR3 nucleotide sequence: TGTGCCAGCAGTGCGGGGCCCAACACTGAAGCTTTCTTT.

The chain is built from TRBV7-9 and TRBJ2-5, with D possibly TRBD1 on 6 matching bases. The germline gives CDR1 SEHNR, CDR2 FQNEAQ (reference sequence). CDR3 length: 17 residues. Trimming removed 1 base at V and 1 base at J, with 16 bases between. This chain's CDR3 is CASSLDHVSRGQETQYF. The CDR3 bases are TGTGCCAGCAGCTTAGACCACGTGAGCAGGGGCCAAGAGACCCAGTACTTC.

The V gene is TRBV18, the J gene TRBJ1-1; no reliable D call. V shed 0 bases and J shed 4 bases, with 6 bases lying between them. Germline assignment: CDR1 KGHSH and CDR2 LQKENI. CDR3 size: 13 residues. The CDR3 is CASSPPEGTEAFF. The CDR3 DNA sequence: TGTGCCAGCTCACCACCTGAGGGCACTGAAGCTTTCTTT.

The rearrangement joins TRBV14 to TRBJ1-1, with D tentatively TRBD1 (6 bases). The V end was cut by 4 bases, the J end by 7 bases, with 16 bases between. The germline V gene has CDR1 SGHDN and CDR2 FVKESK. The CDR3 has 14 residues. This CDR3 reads CASSPSGHTFEAFF. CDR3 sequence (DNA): TGTGCCAGCAGCCCATCGGGACACACTTTTGAAGCTTTCTTT.

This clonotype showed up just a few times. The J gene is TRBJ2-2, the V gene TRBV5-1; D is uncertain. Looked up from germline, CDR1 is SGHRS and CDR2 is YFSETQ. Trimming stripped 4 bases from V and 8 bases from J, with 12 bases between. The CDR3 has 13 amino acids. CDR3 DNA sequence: TGCGCCAGCAGCCAGGAACGGGTTGGGGAGCTGTTTTTT. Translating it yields CASSQERVGELFF.

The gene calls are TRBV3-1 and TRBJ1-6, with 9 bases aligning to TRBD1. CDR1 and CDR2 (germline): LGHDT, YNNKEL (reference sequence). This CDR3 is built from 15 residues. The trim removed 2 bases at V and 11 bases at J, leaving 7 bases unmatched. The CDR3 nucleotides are TGTGCCAGCAGCCAAAGTAGGGGACAGGGTCCACCCCTCCACTTT. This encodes CASSQSRGQGPPLHF.

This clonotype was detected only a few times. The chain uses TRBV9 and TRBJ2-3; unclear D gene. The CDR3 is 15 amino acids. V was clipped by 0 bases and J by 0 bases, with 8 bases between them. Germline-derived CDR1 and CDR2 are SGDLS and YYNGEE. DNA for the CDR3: TGTGCCAGCAGCGTAGTGTCTCGGAGCACAGATACGCAGTATTTT. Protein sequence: CASSVVSRSTDTQYF.

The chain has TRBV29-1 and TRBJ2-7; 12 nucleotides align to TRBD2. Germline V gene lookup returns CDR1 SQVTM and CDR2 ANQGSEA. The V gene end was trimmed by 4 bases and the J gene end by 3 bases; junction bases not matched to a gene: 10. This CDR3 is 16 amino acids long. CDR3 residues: CSVALAGGSENYEQYF. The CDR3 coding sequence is TGCAGCGTTGCCCTAGCGGGAGGGTCAGAGAACTACGAGCAGTACTTC.

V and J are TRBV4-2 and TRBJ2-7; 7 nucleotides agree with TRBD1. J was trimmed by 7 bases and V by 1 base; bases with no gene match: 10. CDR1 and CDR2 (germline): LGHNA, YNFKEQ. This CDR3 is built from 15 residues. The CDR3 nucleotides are TGTGCCAGCAGCCAAGCGGGGCAGACAGGGCAAGAGCAGTACTTC. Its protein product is CASSQAGQTGQEQYF.

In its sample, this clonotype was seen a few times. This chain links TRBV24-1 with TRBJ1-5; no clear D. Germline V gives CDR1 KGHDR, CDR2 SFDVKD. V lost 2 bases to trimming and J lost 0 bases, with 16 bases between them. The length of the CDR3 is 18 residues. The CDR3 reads CATSDSPSRSNSNQPQHF. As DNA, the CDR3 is TGTGCCACCAGTGATTCTCCTTCGCGGAGTAATAGCAATCAGCCCCAGCATTTT.

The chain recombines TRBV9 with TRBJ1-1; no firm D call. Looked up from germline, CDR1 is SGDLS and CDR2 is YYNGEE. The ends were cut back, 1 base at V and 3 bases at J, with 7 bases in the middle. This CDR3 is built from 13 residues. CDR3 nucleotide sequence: TGTGCCAGCAGCGTAATGACCTACACTGAAGCTTTCTTT. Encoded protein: CASSVMTYTEAFF.

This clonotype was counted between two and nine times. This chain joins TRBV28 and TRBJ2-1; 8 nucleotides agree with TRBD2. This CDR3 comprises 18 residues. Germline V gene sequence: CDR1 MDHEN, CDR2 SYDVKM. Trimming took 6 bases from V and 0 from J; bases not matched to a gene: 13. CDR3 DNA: TGTGCCAGCAGCCAATATTCCCAGCTAGCGGGCTCCTACAATGAGCAGTTCTTC. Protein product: CASSQYSQLAGSYNEQFF.

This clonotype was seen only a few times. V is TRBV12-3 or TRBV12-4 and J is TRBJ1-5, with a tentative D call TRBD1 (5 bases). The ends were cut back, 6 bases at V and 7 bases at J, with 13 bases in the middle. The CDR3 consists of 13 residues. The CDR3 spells CASRVGDYQPQHF. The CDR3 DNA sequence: TGTGCCAGCAGAGTGGGGGACTACCAGCCCCAGCATTTT.

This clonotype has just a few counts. The CDR3 DNA sequence: TGTGCCAGCAGTTTCTGTAGGGAGTGGGACAATCAGCCCCAGCATTTT. It encodes CASSFCREWDNQPQHF. The chain carries TRBV27 and TRBJ1-5; D unresolved. The CDR3 contains 16 residues. Germline assignment: CDR1 MNHEY and CDR2 SMNVEV (reference sequence). The V gene lost 3 bases and the J gene lost 3 bases, with 15 bases spanning the gap.

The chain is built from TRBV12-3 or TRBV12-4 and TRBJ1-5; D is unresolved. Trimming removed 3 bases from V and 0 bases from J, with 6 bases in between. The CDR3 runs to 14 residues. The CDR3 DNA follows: TGTGCCAGCAGTTTCGAGTATAGCAATCAGCCCCAGCATTTT. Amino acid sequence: CASSFEYSNQPQHF.